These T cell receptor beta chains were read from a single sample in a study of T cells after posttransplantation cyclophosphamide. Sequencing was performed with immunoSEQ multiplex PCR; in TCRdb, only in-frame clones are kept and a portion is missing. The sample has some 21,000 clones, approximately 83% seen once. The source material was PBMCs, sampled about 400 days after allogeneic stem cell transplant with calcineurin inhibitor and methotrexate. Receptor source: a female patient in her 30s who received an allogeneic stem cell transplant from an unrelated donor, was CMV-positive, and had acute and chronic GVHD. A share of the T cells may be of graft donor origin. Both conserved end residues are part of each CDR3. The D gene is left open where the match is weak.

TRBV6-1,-,CASPSGQLATEAFF
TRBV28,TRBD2,CASSFYPFDEAGLQETQYF
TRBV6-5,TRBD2,CASSGLAGAVDTQYF
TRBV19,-,CASTPSGNTIYF
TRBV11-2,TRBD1,CASSSPGTEETQYF
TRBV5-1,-,CASSRGSGNEQFF
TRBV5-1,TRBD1,CASSRGGQGDEKLFF
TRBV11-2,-,CASSSGTSSNYGYTF
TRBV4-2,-,CASSQGGFNSPLHF
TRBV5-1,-,CASSLLHSGELFF
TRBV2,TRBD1,CASSGQGSTGELFF
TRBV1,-,CTSSQDAGGAIETQYF
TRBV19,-,CASSTVGQLFTF
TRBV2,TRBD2,CASSRLAWDTQYF
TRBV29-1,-,CSVVTGRNTIYF
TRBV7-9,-,CASSTEEDEKLFF
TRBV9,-,CASSAPDRYGYTF
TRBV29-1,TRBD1,CSVERDRVETQYF
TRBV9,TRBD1,CASGETGGYEQYF
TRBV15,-,CATSRDRRETQYF
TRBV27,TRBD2,CASTTSGRHNEQFF
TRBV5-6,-,CASSREGDISGNTIYF
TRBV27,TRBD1,CACSRGPYPREQYF
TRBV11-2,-,CASSLQGVSGYEQYF
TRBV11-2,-,CASSSQGHPHF
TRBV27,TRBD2,CASSLSGAGGTGELFF
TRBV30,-,CAWSVAAEAFF
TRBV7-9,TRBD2,CASTTPQGGYEQYF